This entry concerns a single T cell receptor (beta chain). Its antigen is currently unknown. The V end was cut by 4 bases, the J end by 0 bases, with 5 bases between. The germline CDR1 and CDR2 sequences are SGDLS and YYNGEE. The CDR3 is made up of 13 amino acids. The record originates from a study of T cells in localized non-small cell lung cancer. Regarding the study as a whole: Uninvolved adjacent lung had the highest recorded T cell clonality, with tumor below it.

TCRdb keeps only in-frame clones here, not all; method: immunoSEQ multiplex PCR. Here the sample spans more than 11,000 clones, approximately 89% being singletons. The receptor comes from a man aged 40 to 70 with stage III lung adenocarcinoma. Here the sequenced sample was peripheral blood mononuclear cells, taken before any cancer treatment. The chain combines TRBV9 with TRBJ2-1; D is uncertain. CDR3 in DNA: TGTGCCAGCAGCCCCAGCTCCTACAATGAGCAGTTCTTC. Its translation is CASSPSSYNEQFF.